This T cell receptor (beta chain) was retrieved from a study of blood T cell repertoires in COVID-19. In the study overall: Donors in the United States, Italy and Spain gave samples during acute or convalescent COVID-19. The cDNA or gDNA used as material had been derived from T cells, B-cell-depleted T cells, or PBMCs.

Authors' data handling: Estimation of nucleated cell counts was performed using reference gene primer amplification. The data were produced by immunoSEQ multiplex PCR, yet TCRdb's version contains in-frame clones alone and is incomplete. V and J calls and clone size come straight from that table; D and trimming were deduced from the DNA. The table shows 100,000 to 150,000 clones, with about nine tenths occurring only once. The V gene's germline CDR1 is SGHKS and CDR2 YYEKEE (reference sequence). V lost 0 bases and J lost 6, with 13 bases in between. The CDR3 consists of 15 residues. The chain couples TRBV5-5 to TRBJ1-5; D is undetermined. The material sequenced was peripheral blood. The TCR comes from a man aged 40-50 years with acute or convalescent COVID-19. CDR3 nucleotide sequence: TGTGCCAGCAGCTTGGGTGCGTACGGGAGTCAGCCCCAGCATTTT. Translating it yields CASSLGAYGSQPQHF.